The 9 T cell receptor beta chains presented below share a single source sample, sequenced in a study of tumor-infiltrating lymphocytes in primary liver carcinoma. Taking roughly 18-32 mg of unsorted bulk tissue, the authors co-extracted RNA and DNA. Constant-region priming of around 500 ng total RNA yielded TCR beta cDNA. Modified slightly, ARM-PCR produced TCR beta libraries over three nested multiplex PCR rounds. TRBV1-TRBV30 forward primers and a C-beta reverse primer were used in the first two PCR rounds, which each ran for around 11 cycles. TCRdb recomputed calls from the multiplex PCR reads with MiXCR, one row per CDR3 protein. The sample lists roughly 100,000 distinct CDR3 sequences, about 63% occurring once. The specimen sequenced was liver tumor tissue from sampling region 2. Noted subset: tumor region T2, inferior pole. Receptors were obtained from a woman aged 60 to 75 with primary liver carcinoma and hepatitis B virus infection.

Concerning this clonotype itself: Mismatch with germline at one junction end may stem from a read error. V is TRBV4-2 and J is TRBJ1-4; 12 bases are a match to TRBD1. This CDR3 region has 15 residues. The germline gives CDR1 LGHNA, CDR2 YNFKEQ. The CDR3 reads CASNQGDRGRGKLYF. The CDR3 DNA follows: TGTGCCAGCAACCAAGGGGACAGGGGGCGAGGAAAACTGTATTTT.

In this sample, this clonotype turned up many times. The chain combines TRBV5-4 with TRBJ2-6, with D possibly being TRBD2 (6 bases). The CDR3 loop spans 20 amino acids. CDR1 is SGHNT and CDR2 is YYREEE in the germline V gene (reference sequence). Deletions cut 2 bases from V and 1 base from J, with 22 bases between. The CDR3 sequence is CASSFGGSPGGRSGANVLTF. The CDR3 DNA follows: TGTGCCAGCAGCTTTGGAGGGAGCCCCGGGGGAAGGTCTGGGGCCAACGTCCTGACTTTC.

Worth noting for this clonotype: The CDR3 does not close with the conserved phenylalanine or tryptophan, likely indicating a read error. It is unclear where the CDR3 begins or ends on the DNA, so no DNA is shown, and the CDR3 is as TCRdb lists it. This rearrangement joins TRBV6-2 or TRBV6-3 to TRBJ2-7; TRBD1, the table's D call, was not compared with the DNA. The CDR3 is made up of 13 amino acids, end residues included. Germline CDR1 is MNHEY and CDR2 is SVGEGT. CDR3 protein: CASGKGSSYEQYL.

Regarding this clonotype: This likely comes from a read error, as the CDR3 has no conserved phenylalanine or tryptophan at its end. The chain links TRBV11-2 to TRBJ2-5; maybe TRBD1 (7 bases). Germline CDR1 SGHAT, CDR2 FQNNGV. The CDR3 sequence is 14 residues long. CDR3 DNA: TGTGCCGGCAGCCCGACAGGGAGGAAAGAGACCCAGTACTAC. Amino acid sequence: CAGSPTGRKETQYY.

This clonotype came up a few times. A read error may account for a junction end that differs from germline. CDR3 coding DNA: TGTGCCTTCGGGGGTCCAGATATGCAGTATTTT. Residues: CAFGGPDMQYF. V gene TRBV11-2 combines with J gene TRBJ2-3; a weak D match, TRBD2 (6 bases). The CDR3 has 11 amino acids. Germline CDR1 and CDR2: SGHAT and FQNNGV. The full variable domain, with the rest looked up from reference TRBV11-2 and TRBJ2-3, is EAGVAQSPRYKIIEKRQSVAFWCNPISGHATLYWYQQILGQGPKLLIQFQNNGVVDDSQLPKDRFSAERLKGVDSTLKIQPAKLEDSAVYLCAFGGPDMQYFGPGTRLTVL.

This clonotype was counted at least ten times. The gene calls are TRBV30 and TRBJ2-1, with D uncertain. Germline assignment: CDR1 GTSNPN and CDR2 SVGIG (reference sequence). The CDR3 contains 12 residues. Trimming took off 2 bases at V and 8 bases at J, with 10 bases between the two ends. CDR3 in DNA: TGTGCCTGGAGTTTCAGTTTAGATGAGCAGTTCTTC. It translates to CAWSFSLDEQFF.

Regarding this clonotype: This clone may be a read error of a much larger clone one base away. V and J are TRBV28 and TRBJ2-7, with D maybe TRBD2 (5 bases). Germline loops: CDR1 MDHEN, CDR2 SYDVKM. This CDR3 has 15 amino acids. Trimming removed 6 bases from V and 3 bases from J, with 18 bases in between. CDR3: CASSIDPGRGYEQYF. The CDR3 nucleotides are TGTGCCAGCAGCATAGACCCCGGTCGGGGCTACGAGCAGTACTTC.

As concerns this clonotype: With a much larger clone just one base away, this may be a read error. The gene calls are TRBV13 and TRBJ2-5; 14 bases align to TRBD2. With V trimmed by 4 bases and J by 5 bases, 9 bases remained unmatched. In germline, CDR1 is PRHDT, CDR2 FYEKMQ (reference sequence). The CDR3 extends over 17 amino acids. In nucleotides, the CDR3 is TGTGCCAGCAGCTCCCGGACTAGCGGGAGGAGTATGGAGACCCAGTACTTC. This sequence encodes CASSSRTSGRSMETQYF.

With regard to this clonotype: It is unclear where the CDR3 begins or ends on the DNA, so no DNA is shown, and the CDR3 is as TCRdb lists it. This chain joins TRBV11-2 and TRBJ2-4; the tabulated D call, TRBD1, remains unverified against the DNA. The CDR3 spans 15 amino acids, including both terminal residues. Looked up from germline, CDR1 is SGHAT and CDR2 is FQNNGV. CDR3 loop: CASSLDGWGRGIQYF.